This is a list of T cell receptor beta chains from one sample in a study of metastatic and nonmetastatic thyroid tumors. TCRdb recomputed clones from the PCR reads via MiXCR. The profile shows 35,000 to 40,000 clones, roughly a quarter of them singletons. Sequencing input: blood. The receptors shown here come from a female donor with papillary thyroid cancer or a benign thyroid nodule (not recorded which). Some clones in this sample may be carry-over from other donors' samples. Both conserved end residues are part of each CDR3. The order of the fields is D gene, V gene, J gene, CDR3 protein. The D gene is left open where the match is weak.

D gene: TRBD1
V gene: TRBV12-3/TRBV12-4
J gene: TRBJ2-4
CDR3 protein: CASGQGFLAKNIQYF

D gene: TRBD1
V gene: TRBV7-8
J gene: TRBJ1-2
CDR3 protein: CASSLGTGGYGYTF

D gene: TRBD2
V gene: TRBV30
J gene: TRBJ2-7
CDR3 protein: CAWARGLEPSYEQYF

D gene: -
V gene: TRBV29-1
J gene: TRBJ2-1
CDR3 protein: CSVGTEIYNEQFF

D gene: TRBD2
V gene: TRBV5-1
J gene: TRBJ2-7
CDR3 protein: CASSSGGGGAYYEQYF

D gene: TRBD2
V gene: TRBV11-3
J gene: TRBJ2-3
CDR3 protein: CASSLGTRTSGRATDTQYF

D gene: -
V gene: TRBV4-1
J gene: TRBJ1-1
CDR3 protein: CASSHPWRVNTEAFF

D gene: -
V gene: TRBV28
J gene: TRBJ2-4
CDR3 protein: CASSLSLFLAKNIQYF

D gene: TRBD1
V gene: TRBV5-6
J gene: TRBJ1-5
CDR3 protein: CASSLAGQGGQPQHF

D gene: TRBD2
V gene: TRBV4-1
J gene: TRBJ2-7
CDR3 protein: CASSRELREGYEQYF

D gene: TRBD1
V gene: TRBV3-1
J gene: TRBJ1-1
CDR3 protein: CASSARDRASFF

D gene: TRBD2
V gene: TRBV5-1
J gene: TRBJ2-3
CDR3 protein: CASSILAGGRTDTQYF

D gene: -
V gene: TRBV18
J gene: TRBJ2-1
CDR3 protein: CASSPTGHNEQFF

D gene: -
V gene: TRBV5-1
J gene: TRBJ2-7
CDR3 protein: CASIDEEAYEQYF